This T cell receptor (beta chain) was observed in a study of T cell changes during pregnancy in multiple sclerosis. Clones were read by immunoSEQ multiplex PCR, and TCRdb kept only the in-frame ones, dropping some. Among 15,000 to 19,000 clones, around 83% were seen once, and the ten largest hold 17%. From germline, CDR1 is SGDLS and CDR2 YYNGEE. The CDR3 loop spans 12 amino acids. The V end lost 8 bases, the J end lost 6 bases, and 11 bases lay between the germline ends. Specimen: CD8+ T cells from peripheral blood mononuclear cells, collected after pregnancy. This receptor was obtained from a female donor in good health, enrolled as a control in a pregnancy study. The chain employs TRBV9 and TRBJ1-4; no reliable D call. The CDR3 loop is CARDYYDEKLFF. DNA of the CDR3: TGTGCCAGGGATTACTATGATGAAAAACTGTTTTTT. Variable domain in full (rest from reference TRBV9 and TRBJ1-4): DSGVTQTPKHLITATGQRVTLRCSPRSGDLSVYWYQQSLDQGLQFLIQYYNGEERAKGNILERFSAQQFPDLHSELNLSSLELGDSALYFCARDYYDEKLFFGSGTQLSVL.